This T cell receptor (beta chain) was retrieved from a study of blood T cell repertoires in COVID-19. Whole-study context: Sources were T cells, B-cell-depleted T cells, or PBMCs; the material itself was cDNA or gDNA.

Original data processing: Estimation of nucleated cell counts was performed using reference gene primer amplification. Sequencing was performed with immunoSEQ multiplex PCR; in TCRdb, only in-frame clones are kept and a portion is missing. D and trimming were read from the DNA, whereas the V and J calls and clone size are those reported in that table. The sample holds roughly 230,000 clones, 88% seen once. The germline gives CDR1 MNHEY, CDR2 SMNVEV (reference sequence). With 5 bases clipped from V and 2 bases from J, the junction kept 12 bases outside the gene matches. There are 17 residues in the CDR3.

The TCR originated in a man aged 65-85 years with acute or convalescent COVID-19. Specimen: peripheral blood. The rearrangement joins TRBV27 to TRBJ1-1, with 9 bases aligning to TRBD1. The CDR3 DNA is TGTGCCAGCAGTCCCGGACAGGGGAGAGGTAAAAACACTGAAGCTTTCTTT. Amino acid sequence: CASSPGQGRGKNTEAFF.